Shown below are 3 T cell receptor beta chains from a single sample sequenced in a study of T cells in women clearing cervical HPV infection. Method: immunoSEQ multiplex PCR; TCRdb's copy keeps in-frame clones and lacks some. The table lists over 20,000 clones. Sample: blood buffy coat. The receptors shown here come from a woman between 18 and 75 years old with a cervical HPV16 infection that either progressed to CIN3+ or cleared (not recorded which).

As for this clone: The read falls 3 residues short of the CDR3 end, and the missing part is taken from the germline J gene. The rearrangement uses TRBV20-1 and TRBJ2-5; maybe TRBD1 (6 bases). The CDR3 loop spans 13 amino acids. Between the trimmed V and J ends, which lost 5 bases and 2 bases, there was a span of 12 bases. The germline CDR1 and CDR2 sequences are DFQATT and SNEGSKA (reference sequence). This CDR3 reads CSACYRVQETQYF. The part of the CDR3 DNA that was read is TGCAGTGCTTGCTACAGGGTTCAAGAGACC.

Details on this clone: With the read ending 3 residues before the CDR3 end, the germline J gene is used to fill in that end. V and J are TRBV5-8 and TRBJ1-4; D may be TRBD1 (5 bases). CDR1 and CDR2 from the germline V gene are SGHTS and YDEGEE. This CDR3 region has 15 residues. V lost 0 bases to trimming and J lost 8 bases, with 14 bases between them. The CDR3 bases that were read are TGTGCCAGCAGCTTGGAGGAGAGGGGAGGGGAAAAA. Translating gives CASSLEERGGEK. The CDR3 reads in full as CASSLEERGGEKLFF.

In regard to this clone: The CDR3 end lies 3 residues beyond the end of the read and is filled in from the germline J gene. This chain connects TRBV12-3 or TRBV12-4 to TRBJ2-7; a possible D gene is TRBD1 (5 bases). CDR3 size: 14 residues. Trimming left V 7 bases short and J 2 bases short, with 15 bases between. CDR3 region: CASNLGLQPYEQYF. The sequenced part of the CDR3 DNA is TGTGCCAGCAACCTGGGGCTTCAACCCTACGAG.